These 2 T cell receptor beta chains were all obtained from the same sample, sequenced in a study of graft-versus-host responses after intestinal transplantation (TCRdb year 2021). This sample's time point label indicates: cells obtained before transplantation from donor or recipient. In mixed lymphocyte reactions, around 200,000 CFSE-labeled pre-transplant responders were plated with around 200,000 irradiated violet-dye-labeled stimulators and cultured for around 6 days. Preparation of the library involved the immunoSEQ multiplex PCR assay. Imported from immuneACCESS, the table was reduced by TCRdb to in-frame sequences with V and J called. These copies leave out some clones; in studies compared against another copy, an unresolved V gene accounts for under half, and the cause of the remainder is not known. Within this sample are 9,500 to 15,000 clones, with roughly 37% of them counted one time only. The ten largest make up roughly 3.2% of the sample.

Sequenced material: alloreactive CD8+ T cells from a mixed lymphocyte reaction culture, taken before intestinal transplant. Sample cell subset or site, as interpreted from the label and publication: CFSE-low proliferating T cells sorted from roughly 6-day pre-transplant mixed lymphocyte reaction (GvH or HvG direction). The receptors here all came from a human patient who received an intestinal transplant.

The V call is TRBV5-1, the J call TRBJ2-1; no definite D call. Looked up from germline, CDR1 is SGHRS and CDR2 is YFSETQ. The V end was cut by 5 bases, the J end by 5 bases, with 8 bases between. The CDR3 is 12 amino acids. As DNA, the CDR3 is TGCGCCAGCAGGTCAGACAACAATGAGCAGTTCTTC. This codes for CASRSDNNEQFF. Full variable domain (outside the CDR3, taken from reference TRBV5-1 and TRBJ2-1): KAGVTQTPRYLIKTRGQQVTLSCSPISGHRSVSWYQQTPGQGLQFLFEYFSETQRNKGNFPGRFSGRQFSNSRSEMNVSTLELGDSALYLCASRSDNNEQFFGPGTRLTVL.

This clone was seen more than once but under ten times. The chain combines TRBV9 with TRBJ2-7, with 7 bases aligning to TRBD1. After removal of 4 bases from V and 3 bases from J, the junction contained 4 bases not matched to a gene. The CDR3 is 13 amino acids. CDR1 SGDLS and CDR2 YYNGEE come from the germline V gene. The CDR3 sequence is CASSPRQGYEQYF. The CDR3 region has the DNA TGTGCCAGCAGCCCCAGACAGGGCTACGAGCAGTACTTC.